Listed below are T cell receptor beta chains from one sample, sequenced in a study of cytomegalovirus exposure and HLA in healthy donors. Using immunoSEQ multiplex PCR, the repertoire was profiled, and TCRdb retains in-frame clones only, with some absent. The sample lists about 120,000 clones, 81% occurring once. The specimen was PBMCs. The receptors derive from a woman in her 40s in good health and CMV-seronegative. The CDR3 runs from the conserved cysteine through the conserved F or W. D genes are given only for firm matches. The listing skips clone size in some rows; elsewhere it reads once, few, many or a size class.

clone_size	v_call	d_call	j_call	cdr3_aa	cdr3_nt
-	TRBV19	TRBD1	TRBJ1-1	CASSIATGTSTEAFF	TGTGCCAGTAGTATAGCGACAGGGACGAGCACTGAAGCTTTCTTT
-	TRBV6-6	-	TRBJ1-3	CASSYKEGNTIYF	TGTGCCAGCAGTTACAAGGAGGGAAACACCATATATTTT
-	TRBV7-2	-	TRBJ2-1	CASSAGREPYNEQFF	TGTGCCAGCAGCGCAGGTCGGGAGCCGTACAATGAGCAGTTCTTC
-	TRBV14	TRBD2	TRBJ2-5	CASSQVAGVQETQYF	TGTGCCAGCAGCCAGGTAGCGGGGGTCCAAGAGACCCAGTACTTC
-	TRBV7-2	TRBD1	TRBJ1-2	CASSAQGNGYTF	TGTGCCAGCAGCGCACAGGGGAATGGCTACACCTTC
-	TRBV9	TRBD2	TRBJ2-2	CASSGGLAANTGELFF	TGTGCCAGCAGCGGGGGACTAGCGGCGAACACCGGGGAGCTGTTTTTT
-	TRBV7-9	-	TRBJ1-1	CASSLGGSGRDTEAFF	TGTGCCAGCAGCTTAGGAGGGTCAGGGAGGGACACTGAAGCTTTCTTT
-	TRBV2	-	TRBJ1-2	CASSGQVYGYTF	TGTGCCAGCAGTGGACAGGTCTATGGCTACACCTTC
-	TRBV7-2	-	TRBJ2-7	CASSPNFRDEQYF	TGTGCCAGCAGCCCAAACTTCAGGGACGAGCAGTACTTC
-	TRBV5-1	TRBD1	TRBJ1-5	CARKGQGGDQPQHF	TGCGCCAGAAAAGGACAGGGGGGCGATCAGCCCCAGCATTTT
once	TRBV5-8	-	TRBJ1-2	CASSPPHRSYGYTF	TGTGCCAGCAGCCCCCCTCACAGGAGCTATGGCTACACCTTC
few	TRBV6-4	-	TRBJ1-6	CASSVTENSPLHF	TGTGCCAGCAGTGTTACAGAGAATTCACCCCTCCACTTT
-	TRBV15	TRBD2	TRBJ2-1	CATSRDSAGGRLGEQFF	TGTGCCACCAGCAGAGATAGCGCGGGAGGACGACTCGGGGAGCAGTTCTTC
-	TRBV16	-	TRBJ1-5	CASSQSGGNQPQHF	TGTGCCAGCAGCCAATCGGGGGGAAATCAGCCCCAGCATTTT
-	TRBV10-2	TRBD2	TRBJ2-7	CASTPGLAVYEQYF	TGCGCCAGCACTCCGGGACTAGCGGTATACGAGCAGTACTTC
-	TRBV19	-	TRBJ1-1	CASGIREGTEAFF	TGTGCCAGTGGGATCAGGGAGGGCACTGAAGCTTTCTTT
-	TRBV29-1	-	TRBJ1-1	CSVEVGQNTEAFF	TGCAGCGTTGAAGTGGGGCAGAACACTGAAGCTTTCTTT
-	TRBV11-1	TRBD2	TRBJ2-5	CASSSLAGARETQYF	TGTGCCAGCAGCTCCCTAGCGGGGGCGCGGGAGACCCAGTACTTC
-	TRBV7-9	-	TRBJ2-1	CASSLLLAREQFF	TGTGCCAGCAGCTTGCTGCTAGCTCGAGAGCAGTTCTTC